This T cell receptor beta chain originates from a study of OX40 agonist ivuxolimab in advanced cancers. Study-level findings and limits: Partial responders receiving 0.1-3.0 mg/kg showed among the lowest clonal expansion.

This clone came up once. Antigen: not known. Method: immunoSEQ multiplex PCR; TCRdb's copy keeps in-frame clones and lacks some. The sample includes about 76,000 clones, around 85% of them seen just once. V shed 4 bases and J shed 0 bases, with 13 bases lying between them. The CDR3 has 16 residues. Germline assignment: CDR1 SNHLY and CDR2 FYNNEI. This specimen consisted of CD4+ or CD8+ T cells sorted from blood, obtained in a trial of the OX40 agonist ivuxolimab. This TCR was recovered from an adult with an advanced solid tumor such as melanoma, head and neck, liver or kidney cancer. V gene TRBV2 combines with J gene TRBJ1-5; D gene unclear. Here the CDR3 DNA reads TGTGCCAGCAGTGGGGGTCCTGGCAATAGCAATCAGCCCCAGCATTTT. This encodes CASSGGPGNSNQPQHF.